The rows below give T cell receptor beta chains drawn from one sample of a study of human T cells and chemical hapten exposure. TCRdb re-called the RACE reads with MiXCR, one entry per CDR3 protein. Of 240,000 or so distinct CDR3 sequences listed, about 9% are singletons. The sample in question was whole blood, obtained in connection with sensitization to the hapten diphenylcyclopropenone (DPC). These receptors came from a woman aged 40-49 years with alopecia areata. Some clones in this sample may be carry-over from other donors' samples. CDR3s include the opening cysteine and the closing phenylalanine or tryptophan. D genes are given only for firm matches. Rows may omit the clone size; those that give it use once, few, many or a size class.

abundance,len,v_gene,d_gene,j_gene,CDR3aa,CDR3nt
NA,17,TRBV6-1,NA,TRBJ2-3,CASTEGVGDRRTDTQYF,TGTGCCAGCACCGAAGGGGTGGGAGACCGACGCACAGATACGCAGTATTTT
NA,12,TRBV12-3/TRBV12-4,NA,TRBJ1-2,CASSRGIYGYTF,TGTGCCAGCAGTCGGGGAATTTATGGCTACACCTTC
NA,13,TRBV20-1,NA,TRBJ2-7,CSARALRLYEQYF,TGCAGTGCTAGGGCCCTTCGCCTCTACGAGCAGTACTTC
few,18,TRBV24-1,TRBD2,TRBJ2-1,CATSDLPAGGLGNNEQFF,TGTGCCACCAGTGATTTACCAGCGGGAGGGCTGGGGAACAATGAGCAGTTCTTC
NA,13,TRBV6-6,NA,TRBJ1-1,CASQGTPGIRAFF,TGTGCCAGCCAAGGGACACCAGGAATTCGAGCTTTCTTT
many,13,TRBV28,NA,TRBJ2-7,CASSLGGPYEQYF,TGTGCCAGCAGTTTAGGAGGGCCCTACGAGCAGTACTTC
few,15,TRBV7-2,NA,TRBJ1-5,CASSLVGTSNQPQHF,TGTGCCAGCAGCTTAGTAGGGACCAGCAATCAGCCCCAGCATTTT
NA,13,TRBV7-2,NA,TRBJ2-3,CASSTAPEDTQYF,TGTGCCAGCAGCACCGCCCCCGAGGATACGCAGTATTTT
few,16,TRBV4-3,NA,TRBJ1-2,CASSQVAARGNYGYTF,TGCGCCAGCAGCCAAGTCGCAGCGCGCGGTAACTATGGCTACACCTTC
many,16,TRBV28,TRBD2,TRBJ2-3,CASTEGLAASTDTQYF,TGTGCCAGCACAGAGGGACTAGCGGCCAGCACAGATACGCAGTATTTT
NA,14,TRBV20-1,TRBD1,TRBJ2-3,CSASRQGLTDTQYF,TGCAGTGCTAGCCGACAGGGTTTGACGGATACGCAGTATTTT